A single sample is the source of the 18 T cell receptor beta chains below, sequenced in a study of T cell responses to AZD1222 COVID-19 vaccine. Data came from immunoSEQ multiplex PCR; TCRdb stores just in-frame clones and leaves some out. This sample has about 160,000 clones; 70% to 90% occur once, and the top ten carry approximately 5.1%. The source material was peripheral blood, sampled on day 0 of AZD1222 vaccination. These TCRs come from an adult in good health.

This clone was seen just once. CDR3: CASSSQRTNYGYTF. The CDR3 DNA reads as TGTGCCAGCAGCTCACAGAGAACTAACTATGGCTACACCTTC. V is TRBV5-6 and J is TRBJ1-2; D is ambiguous. Germline V gene lookup returns CDR1 SGHDT and CDR2 YYEEEE. Trimming cost V 3 bases and J 0 bases, with 9 bases left between them. This CDR3 is built from 14 residues. The whole variable domain, filled in from reference TRBV5-6 and TRBJ1-2, reads DAGVTQSPTHLIKTRGQQVTLRCSPKSGHDTVSWYQQALGQGPQFIFQYYEEEERQRGNFPDRFSGHQFPNYSSELNVNALLLGDSALYLCASSSQRTNYGYTFGSGTRLTVV.

The chain couples TRBV6-6 to TRBJ2-7; possible D gene TRBD1, 6 bases. CDR1 and CDR2 (germline): MNHNY, SVGAGI (reference sequence). The germline V and J ends were trimmed by 2 bases and 2 bases, with 10 bases remaining between them. This CDR3 spans 14 amino acids. The CDR3 nucleotides are TGTGCCAGCAGTTACAGGGGACAAACCTACGAGCAGTACTTC. This codes for CASSYRGQTYEQYF.

This clone has just a few counts. The V call is TRBV12-3 or TRBV12-4, the J call TRBJ1-6; possibly TRBD1 for D (5 bases). The germline V and J ends were trimmed by 2 bases and 10 bases, with 9 bases remaining between them. The length of the CDR3 is 13 residues. The CDR3 DNA is TGTGCCAGCAGTTTAAGACAGAGGTCACCCCTCCACTTT. Residues: CASSLRQRSPLHF.

The rearrangement uses TRBV7-2 and TRBJ2-7; the D is unclear. Deletions cut 1 base from V and 0 bases from J, with 4 bases between. This CDR3 region has 13 residues. Per germline, CDR1 SGHTA and CDR2 FQGNSA. This CDR3 is CASSLDSSYEQYF. Here the CDR3 DNA reads TGTGCCAGCAGCTTAGACAGCTCCTACGAGCAGTACTTC.

The chain combines TRBV5-1 with TRBJ2-1; D remains unclear. The length of the CDR3 is 11 residues. CDR1 and CDR2 from the germline V gene are SGHRS and YFSETQ. Trimming pared 0 bases from V and 6 bases from J, leaving 1 base between. CDR3 in amino acids: CASSLGNEQFF. The CDR3, as DNA: TGCGCCAGCAGCTTGGGCAATGAGCAGTTCTTC.

This sequence joins TRBV7-9 and TRBJ2-2, with D possibly TRBD2 on 7 matching bases. V lost 5 bases and J 4 bases, leaving 14 bases between the germline ends. The length of the CDR3 is 15 residues. Germline V gives CDR1 SEHNR, CDR2 FQNEAQ (reference sequence). DNA for the CDR3: TGTGCCAGCAGCCCGCAAGGGGGGGTCACCGGGGAGCTGTTTTTT. It encodes CASSPQGGVTGELFF.

The chain couples TRBV28 to TRBJ1-5; D is ambiguous. The V end was cut by 3 bases, the J end by 3 bases, with 12 bases between. CDR3 length: 15 residues. Germline V gives CDR1 MDHEN, CDR2 SYDVKM. CDR3 nucleotide sequence: TGTGCCAGCAGTTTGTCACACGGACTCAATCAGCCCCAGCATTTT. It translates to CASSLSHGLNQPQHF.

The chain carries TRBV7-2 and TRBJ2-5; TRBD2 agrees at 9 bases. The germline V gene encodes CDR1 SGHTA and CDR2 FQGNSA. The CDR3 is 15 residues long. Trimming took 1 base from V and 9 from J; bases not matched to a gene: 9. The CDR3 DNA reads as TGTGCCAGCAGCTTAGACCTCGCGGGAGGGGGATCCCAGTACTTC. Amino acid sequence: CASSLDLAGGGSQYF. Full variable domain (rest looked up from reference TRBV7-2 and TRBJ2-5): GAGVSQSPSNKVTEKGKDVELRCDPISGHTALYWYRQSLGQGLEFLIYFQGNSAPDKSGLPSDRFSAERTGGSVSTLTIQRTQQEDSAVYLCASSLDLAGGGSQYFGPGTRLLVL.

Comments on this clone: Other DNA sequences in this sample translate to the same CDR3. The genes are TRBV11-3 and TRBJ2-2; D is unclear. V gave up 1 base and J gave up 4 bases, with 1 base separating them. The CDR3 totals 12 residues. Germline lookup yields CDR1 SGHNT and CDR2 YENEEA. The CDR3 here is CASSLGTGELFF. CDR3 in DNA: TGTGCCAGCAGCTTAGGCACCGGGGAGCTGTTTTTT.

This clone appeared a few times. The V gene is TRBV6-2 or TRBV6-3, the J gene TRBJ2-1; D perhaps matches TRBD2 (5 bases). This CDR3 contains 12 residues. Looked up from germline, CDR1 is MNHEY and CDR2 is SVGEGT. V was trimmed by 2 bases and J by 14 bases, leaving 13 bases between them. The CDR3: CASSYGSSAKFF. CDR3 DNA sequence: TGTGCCAGCAGTTACGGGAGTAGCGCCAAGTTCTTC.

The V and J genes are TRBV28 and TRBJ1-4; D is uncertain. Per germline, CDR1 MDHEN and CDR2 SYDVKM. Between the trimmed V and J ends, which lost 4 bases and 8 bases, there was a span of 11 bases. The CDR3 has 13 residues. The CDR3 loop reads CASSSRRGEKLFF. The CDR3 nucleotides are TGTGCCAGCAGTTCTAGACGGGGAGAAAAACTGTTTTTT.

This clone was seen a handful of times. J is TRBJ2-2 and V is TRBV2; a weak D match, TRBD1 (6 bases). Deletions cut 6 bases from V and 5 bases from J, with 13 bases between. The CDR3 is made up of 14 amino acids. Germline V gene data show CDR1 as SNHLY and CDR2 as FYNNEI. CDR3 loop: CASSVRTVTGELFF. The CDR3 region has the DNA TGTGCCAGCAGCGTAAGGACAGTGACCGGGGAGCTGTTTTTT.

The rearrangement uses TRBV11-2 and TRBJ1-4; TRBD1 aligns across 7 bases. CDR3 length: 15 amino acids. V shed 6 bases and J 4 bases; nucleotides not matched to a gene: 8. The germline gives CDR1 SGHAT, CDR2 FQNNGV. The DNA for the CDR3 is TGTGCCAGCAGGACGGGACAGTCCTTTAATGAAAAACTGTTTTTT. This gives the protein CASRTGQSFNEKLFF. Filled out from reference TRBV11-2 and TRBJ1-4, the complete variable domain reads EAGVAQSPRYKIIEKRQSVAFWCNPISGHATLYWYQQILGQGPKLLIQFQNNGVVDDSQLPKDRFSAERLKGVDSTLKIQPAKLEDSAVYLCASRTGQSFNEKLFFGSGTQLSVL.

This chain uses TRBV7-2 with TRBJ2-3; D is uncertain. This CDR3 comprises 16 residues. Trimming took 5 bases from V and 5 from J, leaving 20 bases between them. CDR1 and CDR2 from the germline V gene are SGHTA and FQGNSA. The CDR3 region is CASSPGFRAVRDTQYF. CDR3 bases: TGTGCCAGCAGCCCCGGCTTTCGGGCGGTGAGAGATACGCAGTATTTT.

This clone has a single count. The CDR3 DNA follows: TGTGCCAGCAGGGAGGAGACCCAGTACTTC. Its translation: CASREETQYF. The chain carries TRBV6-5 and TRBJ2-5; no firm D call. Trimming took off 6 bases at V and 5 bases at J, with 4 bases between the two ends. CDR1 is MNHEY and CDR2 is SVGAGI in the germline V gene. The CDR3 is 10 amino acids.

V gene TRBV5-4 combines with J gene TRBJ2-1; 9 nucleotides agree with TRBD1. Germline CDR1 reads SGHNT; CDR2 reads YYREEE (reference sequence). Trimming at V came to 2 bases and at J to 4 bases, leaving 7 bases not matched to a gene. The CDR3 length is 16 residues. The CDR3 DNA sequence: TGTGCCAGCAGCTTCCCGGGACAGGGTTTTTACAATGAGCAGTTCTTC. This gives the protein CASSFPGQGFYNEQFF.

This chain uses TRBV11-2 with TRBJ1-1, with a weak D call TRBD1 (5 bases). This CDR3 contains 15 residues. Germline CDR1 is SGHAT and CDR2 is FQNNGV. Trimming took off 5 bases at V and 6 bases at J, with 19 bases between the two ends. CDR3 residues: CASSTPRGKGSEAFF. DNA for the CDR3: TGTGCCAGCAGCACGCCGAGGGGCAAAGGATCTGAAGCTTTCTTT.

V and J are TRBV11-3 and TRBJ2-3; 9 nucleotides line up with TRBD2. CDR1 is SGHNT, CDR2 YENEEA, per germline. V lost 4 bases and J lost 3; bases outside the gene matches: 8. The CDR3 consists of 16 residues. CDR3 in amino acids: CASSSAFAGGTDTQYF. DNA of the CDR3: TGTGCCAGCAGCTCCGCCTTCGCGGGAGGGACAGATACGCAGTATTTT.